This T cell receptor (beta chain) stems from a study of blood T cell repertoires in COVID-19. Study details: From T cells, B-cell-depleted T cells, or PBMCs came the material, which was cDNA or gDNA.

As handled by the study authors: From reference gene primer amplification, estimates of nucleated cell counts were derived. Using immunoSEQ multiplex PCR, the repertoire was profiled, and TCRdb retains in-frame clones only, with some absent. V and J calls and clone size are copied from that table; D and trimming were computed from the DNA. The sample has 60,000 to 75,000 clones, around 83% seen once. Source material: peripheral blood. This sequence was found in a human donor in a cohort sampled during active COVID-19.

The CDR3 DNA reads TGTGCCAGCAGCCTCGGACAGGGGGCGGGTACCGGGGAGCTGTTTTTT. Encoded protein: CASSLGQGAGTGELFF. This rearrangement joins TRBV5-6 to TRBJ2-2, with TRBD1 matching 11 bases. Per the germline V gene, CDR1 is SGHDT and CDR2 is YYEEEE. CDR3 length: 16 amino acids. Trimming at V came to 4 bases and at J to 5 bases, leaving 7 bases not matched to a gene.